The entry that follows covers one T cell receptor (beta chain) sequence. The data were taken from a study of T cells expressing NK-cell markers. Study as a whole: Seven donors tested HCMV-seropositive and one tested seronegative among the eight sequenced.

Following a re-call of the 5' RACE reads, TCRdb has one entry per CDR3 protein and lacks DNA. The repertoire shows about 450,000 distinct CDR3 sequences; the top ten hold 7.3%. Germline lookup yields CDR1 SGHRS and CDR2 YFSETQ. This CDR3 has 16 amino acids. The sequenced material came from blood T cells: a sorted CD56 or NKG2C T cell subset, CD4+ or CD8+ T cells, or bulk PBMC T cells (not recorded which). The chain couples TRBV5-1 to TRBJ2-3; TCRdb indicates TRBD2, and absent DNA this call remains unverified. This TCR came from a woman aged 18-69 years in good health. CDR3 loop: CASSLGGPMATDTQYF.